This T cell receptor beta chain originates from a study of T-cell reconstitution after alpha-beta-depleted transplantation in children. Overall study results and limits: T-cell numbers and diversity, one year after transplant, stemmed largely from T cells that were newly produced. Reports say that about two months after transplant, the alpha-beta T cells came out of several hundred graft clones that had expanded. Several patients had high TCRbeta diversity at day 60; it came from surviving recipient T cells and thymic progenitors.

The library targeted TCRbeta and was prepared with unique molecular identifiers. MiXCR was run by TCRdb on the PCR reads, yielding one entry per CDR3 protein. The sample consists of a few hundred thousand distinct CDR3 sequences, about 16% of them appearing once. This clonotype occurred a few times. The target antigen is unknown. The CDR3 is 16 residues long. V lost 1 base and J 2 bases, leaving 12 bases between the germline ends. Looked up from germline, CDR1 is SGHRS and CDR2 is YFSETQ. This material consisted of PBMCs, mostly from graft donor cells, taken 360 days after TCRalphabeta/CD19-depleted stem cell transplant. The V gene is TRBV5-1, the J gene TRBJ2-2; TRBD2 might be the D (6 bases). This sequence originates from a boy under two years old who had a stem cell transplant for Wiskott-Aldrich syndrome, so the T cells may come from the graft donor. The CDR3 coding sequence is TGCGCCAGCAGCTTGTCGGGTAGCGGAAACACCGGGGAGCTGTTTTTT. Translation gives CASSLSGSGNTGELFF.